The 9 T cell receptor beta chains presented below share a single source sample, sequenced in a study of T cell responses to AZD1222 COVID-19 vaccine (dated by TCRdb to about 2021). The library was obtained by the immunoSEQ multiplex PCR assay. TCRdb took this table from immuneACCESS and kept in-frame rearrangements with V and J called. Such tables lack part of the clones; where checked against another copy, unresolved V genes explain under half of the gap, and the rest is unexplained. The sample includes more than 150,000 clones, with 70% to 90% observed a single time. The leading ten clones occupy around 6.4% of the sample. The time point label, read with the paper, signifies: baseline before first vaccination. The source was peripheral blood, collected on day 0 of AZD1222 vaccination. The receptors originated from an adult in good health.

This chain uses TRBV11-2 with TRBJ2-5; perhaps TRBD2 as D (6 bases). CDR1 is SGHAT and CDR2 is FQNNGV in the germline V gene. V lost 5 bases and J lost 0, with 13 bases in between. The CDR3 consists of 15 residues. The chain's CDR3 is CASSRRAGNQETQYF. The CDR3 DNA reads TGTGCCAGCAGCCGCAGGGCGGGAAACCAAGAGACCCAGTACTTC. Combining the CDR3 with reference TRBV11-2 and TRBJ2-5 gives the whole variable domain EAGVAQSPRYKIIEKRQSVAFWCNPISGHATLYWYQQILGQGPKLLIQFQNNGVVDDSQLPKDRFSAERLKGVDSTLKIQPAKLEDSAVYLCASSRRAGNQETQYFGPGTRLLVL.

This clone was seen only once. The chain joins TRBV7-2 to TRBJ2-2, with TRBD1 matching 7 bases. Germline V CDR1 and CDR2: SGHTA, FQGNSA. This CDR3 has 15 residues. Germline trimming cut 2 bases from V and 1 base from J; bases unmatched to any gene: 1. The DNA of the CDR3 is TGTGCCAGCAGCTTATGGACAGGGAACACCGGGGAGCTGTTTTTT. Protein product: CASSLWTGNTGELFF.

The genes are TRBV7-9 and TRBJ2-1; D might be TRBD2 (6 bases). The V end lost 5 bases, the J end lost 7 bases, and 15 bases lay between the germline ends. The CDR3 contains 14 residues. CDR1 is SEHNR, CDR2 FQNEAQ, per germline (reference sequence). The DNA of the CDR3 is TGTGCCAGCAGCCCCAGGTGGGCGGGAAATGAGCAGTTCTTC. This encodes CASSPRWAGNEQFF.

The chain links TRBV6-2 or TRBV6-3 to TRBJ2-7, with D perhaps TRBD1 (5 bases). V lost 5 bases, J lost 3 bases, and 14 bases lay in between. The CDR3 is 14 amino acids. The germline V gene has CDR1 MNHEY and CDR2 SVGEGT. CDR3 bases: TGTGCCAGCAGTAACCAGGGCAGCGTCTACGAGCAGTACTTC. Protein product: CASSNQGSVYEQYF.

V and J are TRBV5-1 and TRBJ1-5, with 8 positions matching TRBD1. CDR1 and CDR2 from the germline V gene are SGHRS and YFSETQ. This CDR3 has 14 residues. J gave up 9 bases and V 5 bases, and 10 bases lay outside the gene matches. CDR3 protein: CASREGTGLGPQHF. The CDR3, as DNA: TGCGCCAGCAGGGAGGGGACAGGCCTTGGGCCCCAGCATTTT.

This clone appeared a few times. The genes are TRBV7-9 and TRBJ2-7; D may be TRBD2 (6 bases). CDR3 length: 14 amino acids. Trimming cost V 5 bases and J 1 base, with 12 bases left between them. From germline, CDR1 is SEHNR and CDR2 FQNEAQ (reference sequence). The CDR3 loop reads CASSPRRESYEQYF. The CDR3 nucleotides read TGTGCCAGCAGCCCTCGGAGGGAATCCTACGAGCAGTACTTC.

The chain uses TRBV9 and TRBJ1-2; 7 nucleotides match TRBD1. The CDR3 covers 15 residues. The J segment lost 3 bases and the V segment lost 3 bases, leaving 8 bases of the junction unmatched. The germline CDR1 and CDR2 sequences are SGDLS and YYNGEE. CDR3 nucleotide sequence: TGTGCCAGCAGCGGGGGGCGACAGGGAGACTATGGCTACACCTTC. It specifies CASSGGRQGDYGYTF.

The rearrangement links TRBV12-3 or TRBV12-4 to TRBJ1-2; no reliable D call. The CDR3 length is 13 residues. The ends were cut back, 6 bases at V and 8 bases at J, with 16 bases in the middle. The CDR3 loop is CASRPTETGGYTF. CDR3 DNA sequence: TGTGCCAGCAGACCCACAGAAACCGGCGGCTACACCTTC.

The chain links TRBV27 to TRBJ1-1; no firm D call. The germline gives CDR1 MNHEY, CDR2 SMNVEV (reference sequence). CDR3 length: 11 amino acids. V was pared by 6 bases and J by 4 bases, with 6 bases between. CDR3 coding DNA: TGTGCCAGCAGAGGTTTCACTGAAGCTTTCTTT. It yields the protein CASRGFTEAFF.